Each of the 5 T cell receptor beta chains below was sequenced from the same sample in a study of T cells after yellow fever vaccination. TCRdb re-called the 5' RACE reads through MiXCR, storing one row per CDR3 protein. Among 360,000 or so distinct CDR3 sequences listed, roughly 12% were seen once. Material: PBMCs, obtained on the day of the first yellow fever vaccination. The receptors were gathered from a man aged 18 to 35 who received the YFV17D yellow fever vaccine.

This clonotype was found a few times. The J gene is TRBJ2-1, the V gene TRBV4-3; D is perhaps TRBD2 (6 bases). The CDR3 sequence is 15 residues long. Per the germline V gene, CDR1 is LGHNA and CDR2 is YSLEER. V was trimmed by 1 base and J by 8 bases, leaving 15 bases between them. CDR3 residues: CASSQVLARQDEQFF. The CDR3 coding sequence is TGCGCCAGCAGCCAAGTCCTAGCGAGGCAGGATGAGCAGTTCTTC.

This clonotype was counted at least ten times. This chain connects TRBV9 to TRBJ2-1; maybe TRBD2 (6 bases). V shed 0 bases and J shed 3 bases, with 10 bases lying between them. CDR1 and CDR2 from the germline V gene are SGDLS and YYNGEE. The CDR3 is 15 residues long. The CDR3 here is CASSVAAGYYNEQFF. The CDR3 nucleotides are TGTGCCAGCAGCGTAGCCGCGGGGTACTACAATGAGCAGTTCTTC. The variable domain in full, with the rest retrieved from reference TRBV9 and TRBJ2-1, is DSGVTQTPKHLITATGQRVTLRCSPRSGDLSVYWYQQSLDQGLQFLIQYYNGEERAKGNILERFSAQQFPDLHSELNLSSLELGDSALYFCASSVAAGYYNEQFFGPGTRLTVL.

This clonotype showed up just a few times. This chain connects TRBV12-3 or TRBV12-4 to TRBJ2-7; perhaps TRBD2 as D (6 bases). V lost 4 bases, J lost 2 bases, and 9 bases lay in between. The CDR3 sequence is 13 residues long. The CDR3 reads CASSYGEAYEQYV. In DNA form, the CDR3 reads TGTGCCAGCAGTTATGGGGAGGCCTACGAGCAGTACGTC.

The chain uses TRBV20-1 and TRBJ1-1; D is uncertain. Germline V gene sequence: CDR1 DFQATT, CDR2 SNEGSKA (reference sequence). Trimming pared 4 bases from V and 3 bases from J, leaving 15 bases between. The CDR3 sequence is 14 residues long. The DNA of the CDR3 is TGCAGTGCTACTCTGGCGGAGGGAGACACTGAAGCTTTCTTT. Residues: CSATLAEGDTEAFF.

The CDR3 loop reads CASSWGQDYGYTF. The CDR3 DNA sequence: TGTGCCAGCAGTTGGGGACAGGACTATGGCTACACCTTC. This chain uses TRBV12-3 or TRBV12-4 with TRBJ1-2; TRBD1 aligns across 8 bases. With 4 bases clipped from V and 3 bases from J, the junction kept 1 base outside the gene matches. The CDR3 length is 13 residues.